This T cell receptor beta chain was retrieved from a study of shared clonotypes between healthy human individuals. Among the donors, all were Caucasian adults who lived in Nashville, Tennessee. Note on this clone: Its specificity is unknown.

Deep level was the assay's run setting. Per sorted-subset replicate PCR, input was 200 to 250 ng DNA, representing 30,000 or so T cell genomes. Repertoires were generated with immunoSEQ multiplex PCR, while TCRdb's copy carries only in-frame clones and drops some. This sample has roughly 700,000 clones, with around 91% found just once. The V gene lost 1 base and the J gene lost 5 bases, with 12 bases spanning the gap. The CDR3 has 14 residues. CDR1 and CDR2 from the germline V gene are LGHNA and YSLEER. Broader study findings: The small donor group covered limited genetic and exposure diversity.

This receptor was obtained from a young man in good health. Some clones in this sample may be carry-over from other donors' samples. V and J are TRBV4-3 and TRBJ2-7, with D possibly TRBD1 on 5 matching bases. Sequencing was performed on memory CD8+ T cells from PBMCs. Subset of the sample: CD45RO+ cells pooled with CCR7-negative TemRA cells. The CDR3 spells CASSQVVQANEQYF. The CDR3 nucleotides read TGCGCCAGCAGCCAAGTAGTACAGGCAAACGAGCAGTACTTC.